This TCR beta chain was sequenced in a study of OX40 agonist ivuxolimab in advanced cancers. Data came from immunoSEQ multiplex PCR; TCRdb stores just in-frame clones and leaves some out. The data hold under 50,000 clones, with approximately 79% observed a single time. Per germline, CDR1 GTSNPN and CDR2 SVGIG (reference sequence). The CDR3 has 16 residues. V dropped 3 bases and J dropped 5; count of bases not matched to a gene: 11. This rearrangement joins TRBV30 to TRBJ2-3; 10 bases line up with TRBD1. The receptor was isolated from an adult with an advanced solid tumor such as melanoma, head and neck, liver or kidney cancer. Here the sequenced sample was CD4+ or CD8+ T cells sorted from blood, taken in a trial of the OX40 agonist ivuxolimab. CDR3 loop: CAWRPLGQGWGDTQYF. The CDR3, as DNA: TGTGCCTGGAGGCCATTGGGACAGGGGTGGGGAGATACGCAGTATTTT.